This passage covers 32 T cell receptor beta chains from one sample sequenced in a study of shared clonotypes between healthy human individuals. Sequenced by immunoSEQ multiplex PCR; TCRdb stores in-frame clones only, minus some. The repertoire includes 1.5 million to 2.5 million clones, less than 95% of them detected once, and more than 0.95% sits in the top ten. Cells designated naive CD8 were CD45RO-negative and were positively selected for CCR7, with terminally differentiated effector memory CD45RA+ cells excluded. Sequencing input: naive CD8+ T cells sorted from blood. These receptors were obtained from a man between 18 and 35 years old in good health.

V and J are TRBV29-1 and TRBJ1-1; D is perhaps TRBD1 (5 bases). Per the germline V gene, CDR1 is SQVTM and CDR2 is ANQGSEA. The CDR3 sequence is 14 residues long. V lost 6 bases and J lost 0, with 14 bases in between. The CDR3 here is CSVPTTAMNTEAFF. The CDR3 nucleotides read TGCAGCGTCCCCACGACAGCGATGAACACTGAAGCTTTCTTT. Variable domain in full (rest from reference TRBV29-1 and TRBJ1-1): SAVISQKPSRDICQRGTSLTIQCQVDSQVTMMFWYRQQPGQSLTLIATANQGSEATYESGFVIDKFPISRPNLTFSTLTVSNMSPEDSSIYLCSVPTTAMNTEAFFGQGTRLTVV.

This sequence joins TRBV27 and TRBJ1-1; unclear D gene. The CDR3 totals 14 residues. The germline V gene has CDR1 MNHEY and CDR2 SMNVEV (reference sequence). The V gene lost 2 bases and the J gene lost 0 bases, with 7 bases spanning the gap. The CDR3 is CASSLTDMNTEAFF. The DNA for the CDR3 is TGTGCCAGCAGTTTAACAGACATGAACACTGAAGCTTTCTTT.

This sequence joins TRBV27 and TRBJ1-2; 9 bases map to TRBD1. The CDR3 extends over 15 amino acids. The germline CDR1 and CDR2 sequences are MNHEY and SMNVEV (reference sequence). J gave up 5 bases and V 5 bases, and 9 bases lay outside the gene matches. CDR3: CASSNGPGQGYGYTF. CDR3 bases: TGTGCCAGCAGTAATGGACCGGGACAGGGATATGGCTACACCTTC.

This CDR3 reads CASSYSSGGMQETQYF. CDR3 DNA sequence: TGTGCCAGCAGCTACTCTAGCGGGGGCATGCAGGAGACCCAGTACTTC. The rearrangement uses TRBV7-2 and TRBJ2-5, with 10 bases matching TRBD2. The germline V gene encodes CDR1 SGHTA and CDR2 FQGNSA. After removal of 4 bases from V and 5 bases from J, the junction contained 10 bases not matched to a gene. This CDR3 comprises 16 residues.

This clone was detected once. This chain connects TRBV6-1 to TRBJ2-5; D possibly uses TRBD1 or TRBD2 (5 bases each). Deletions cut 8 bases from V and 5 bases from J, with 15 bases between. There are 13 residues in the CDR3. Germline loops: CDR1 MNHNS, CDR2 SASEGT. CDR3 DNA: TGTGCCAGCCCCAGGGTAAGGAGGGAGACCCAGTACTTC. It encodes CASPRVRRETQYF.

The chain combines TRBV7-2 with TRBJ2-2, with 11 positions matching TRBD2. The germline gives CDR1 SGHTA, CDR2 FQGNSA. Trimming took 4 bases from V and 3 from J; bases not matched to a gene: 10. The CDR3 extends over 18 amino acids. CDR3 DNA sequence: TGTGCCAGCAGCTCCCCGGGGACTAGCGGACAATACACCGGGGAGCTGTTTTTT. Residues: CASSSPGTSGQYTGELFF.

In its sample, this clone was seen once. The chain couples TRBV27 to TRBJ2-5; D possibly corresponds to TRBD1 (5 bases). Trimming cost V 2 bases and J 5 bases, with 15 bases left between them. Germline V lookup: CDR1 MNHEY, CDR2 SMNVEV (reference sequence). There are 15 residues in the CDR3. The CDR3 sequence: CASSLMDNRRETQYF. The CDR3 coding sequence is TGTGCCAGCAGTTTAATGGACAATCGTCGGGAGACCCAGTACTTC.

The J gene is TRBJ2-5, the V gene TRBV5-6; 10 nucleotides agree with TRBD1. The CDR3 is 17 residues long. From germline, CDR1 is SGHDT and CDR2 YYEEEE. J lost 6 bases, V lost 3 bases, and 14 bases had no gene match. The chain's CDR3 is CASSWPPGQGSEKTQYF. As DNA, the CDR3 is TGTGCCAGCAGCTGGCCTCCGGGACAGGGGTCTGAAAAGACCCAGTACTTC.

This clone was counted a single time. Other DNA sequences in the same sample also yield this CDR3. The genes are TRBV30 and TRBJ2-7; D gene ambiguous. The V end lost 1 base, the J end lost 9 bases, and 10 bases lay between the germline ends. Germline V gene data show CDR1 as GTSNPN and CDR2 as SVGIG (reference sequence). The CDR3 consists of 11 residues. The CDR3 coding sequence is TGTGCCTGGAGTGAGGGTGGCGGGCAGTACTTC. Its protein is CAWSEGGGQYF.

This chain's CDR3 is CASSLSGAYEQYF. The CDR3 coding sequence is TGTGCCAGCAGCCTGAGCGGAGCCTACGAGCAGTACTTC. The rearrangement uses TRBV6-5 and TRBJ2-7, with D possibly being TRBD2 (5 bases). The CDR3 loop spans 13 amino acids. The V end lost 6 bases, the J end lost 2 bases, and 11 bases lay between the germline ends. The germline V gene has CDR1 MNHEY and CDR2 SVGAGI.

This chain links TRBV11-3 with TRBJ2-7; 7 nucleotides match TRBD2. CDR1 SGHNT and CDR2 YENEEA come from the germline V gene. The CDR3 covers 17 residues. V lost 5 bases, J lost 0 bases, and 13 bases stayed unmatched. The DNA of the CDR3 is TGTGCCAGCAGCCCCGCTGGGGGAGCGGGGTACTCCTACGAGCAGTACTTC. It yields the protein CASSPAGGAGYSYEQYF.

The gene calls are TRBV7-9 and TRBJ1-1; no firm D call. The CDR3 loop spans 13 amino acids. Trimming removed 1 base from V and 4 bases from J, with 7 bases in between. The V gene's germline CDR1 is SEHNR and CDR2 FQNEAQ (reference sequence). The CDR3 protein is CASSLDPSTEAFF. The CDR3 bases are TGTGCCAGCAGCTTAGACCCCTCCACTGAAGCTTTCTTT.

This clone appeared once. This chain joins TRBV11-2 and TRBJ2-3, with unresolved D. V shed 1 base and J shed 1 base, with 15 bases lying between them. Per germline, CDR1 SGHAT and CDR2 FQNNGV. This CDR3 has 17 amino acids. This chain's CDR3 is CASSLGLQAWGTDTQYF. CDR3 DNA: TGTGCCAGCAGCTTAGGACTTCAGGCCTGGGGCACAGATACGCAGTATTTT. The full variable domain, completed using reference TRBV11-2 and TRBJ2-3, is EAGVAQSPRYKIIEKRQSVAFWCNPISGHATLYWYQQILGQGPKLLIQFQNNGVVDDSQLPKDRFSAERLKGVDSTLKIQPAKLEDSAVYLCASSLGLQAWGTDTQYFGPGTRLTVL.

This sequence joins TRBV5-1 and TRBJ1-4; D ambiguous. This CDR3 region has 14 residues. Trimming shortened V by 5 bases and J by 0 bases, and 8 bases separated the two germline ends. CDR1 SGHRS and CDR2 YFSETQ come from the germline V gene. The CDR3 loop is CASRGEATNEKLFF. In DNA form, the CDR3 reads TGCGCCAGCAGAGGAGAAGCAACTAATGAAAAACTGTTTTTT.

The chain has TRBV9 and TRBJ2-2; D is undetermined. Trimming stripped 0 bases from V and 6 bases from J, with 9 bases between. The V gene's germline CDR1 is SGDLS and CDR2 YYNGEE. This CDR3 contains 14 residues. This CDR3 is CASSVGADAGELFF. The CDR3, as DNA: TGTGCCAGCAGCGTAGGAGCCGATGCCGGGGAGCTGTTTTTT.

The J gene is TRBJ2-7, the V gene TRBV29-1, with 7 bases that match TRBD1. V lost 6 bases, J lost 4 bases, and 15 bases stayed unmatched. The germline V gene encodes CDR1 SQVTM and CDR2 ANQGSEA. The CDR3 is 15 residues long. CDR3 sequence reads: CSVLYWGPRGYEQYF. The CDR3 nucleotides are TGCAGCGTCTTGTACTGGGGGCCCAGGGGGTACGAGCAGTACTTC.

CDR3 region: CASSDRFGSERYNEQFF. The DNA of the CDR3 is TGTGCCAGCAGTGACCGCTTTGGCTCCGAACGGTACAATGAGCAGTTCTTC. The chain couples TRBV6-1 to TRBJ2-1; D not resolved. This CDR3 spans 17 amino acids. Germline V gene sequence: CDR1 MNHNS, CDR2 SASEGT. V was clipped by 3 bases and J by 4 bases, with 19 bases between them.

CDR3: CASSLLTSGGPVYGYTF. For the CDR3, the DNA is TGTGCCAGCAGTTTACTTACCTCAGGGGGCCCCGTCTATGGCTACACCTTC. The J gene is TRBJ1-2, the V gene TRBV27, with 8 bases matching TRBD1. Germline loops: CDR1 MNHEY, CDR2 SMNVEV (reference sequence). CDR3 length equals 17 residues. Trimming took 2 bases from V and 4 from J; bases not matched to a gene: 12.

This clone was detected once. The rearrangement joins TRBV5-6 to TRBJ1-3, with D possibly TRBD1 on 6 matching bases. The CDR3 sequence is 17 residues long. Trimming removed 1 base from V and 8 bases from J, with 22 bases in between. CDR1 is SGHDT and CDR2 is YYEEEE in the germline V gene. Here the CDR3 DNA reads TGTGCCAGCAGCTTGTTGGTTGAGGCAGGGGACCGATACACCATATATTTT. It specifies CASSLLVEAGDRYTIYF.

On this clone: Distinct nucleotide sequences in the sample also encode this CDR3. The chain is built from TRBV4-1 and TRBJ2-7; possible D gene TRBD1, 5 bases. Germline V gene lookup returns CDR1 MGHRA and CDR2 YSYEKL. V lost 0 bases and J lost 2, with 8 bases in between. This CDR3 spans 14 amino acids. The CDR3: CASSQDKGTYEQYF. CDR3 sequence (DNA): TGCGCCAGCAGCCAAGATAAGGGGACCTACGAGCAGTACTTC.

The V gene is TRBV7-9, the J gene TRBJ2-7; 10 bases are a match to TRBD1. V shed 5 bases, J shed 2 bases, and the junction held 9 bases outside the gene matches. The CDR3 totals 16 residues. The V gene's germline CDR1 is SEHNR and CDR2 FQNEAQ (reference sequence). The CDR3 loop reads CASSGETGGAPYEQYF. The CDR3 nucleotides read TGTGCCAGCAGCGGGGAGACAGGGGGCGCACCCTACGAGCAGTACTTC.

The rearrangement links TRBV30 to TRBJ1-2; possible D gene TRBD1, 6 bases. The CDR3 runs to 13 residues. Trimming shortened V by 1 base and J by 9 bases, and 15 bases separated the two germline ends. Germline CDR1 reads GTSNPN; CDR2 reads SVGIG (reference sequence). The chain's CDR3 is CAWSEDQGYSYTF. The CDR3 nucleotides read TGTGCCTGGAGTGAGGACCAGGGGTACAGCTACACCTTC.

V and J are TRBV6-1 and TRBJ2-1; 10 bases are shared with TRBD2. The CDR3 has 16 amino acids. V gave up 3 bases and J gave up 6 bases; unmatched junction bases: 8. The germline V gene has CDR1 MNHNS and CDR2 SASEGT. The CDR3 DNA is TGTGCCAGCAGTGACTATCTAGCGGGGGCAAGCAATGAGCAGTTCTTC. It encodes CASSDYLAGASNEQFF.

The J gene is TRBJ2-5, the V gene TRBV9; the match to TRBD2 covers 11 bases. Per germline, CDR1 SGDLS and CDR2 YYNGEE. Trimming cost V 7 bases and J 4 bases; bases outside gene matches: 6. The CDR3 is made up of 14 amino acids. The CDR3 bases are TGTGCCAGCTCCCAAGGGACTAGCGGAGAGACCCAGTACTTC. Its protein is CASSQGTSGETQYF.

The CDR3 region is CASTEGGGNTEAFF. The CDR3 nucleotides are TGTGCCAGCACCGAGGGGGGAGGGAACACTGAAGCTTTCTTT. J is TRBJ1-1 and V is TRBV5-6; tentatively, D is TRBD1 (6 bases). Germline V gene lookup returns CDR1 SGHDT and CDR2 YYEEEE. V was pared by 6 bases and J by 1 base, with 13 bases between. The CDR3 spans 14 residues. Drawing the rest from reference TRBV5-6 and TRBJ1-1, the complete variable domain is DAGVTQSPTHLIKTRGQQVTLRCSPKSGHDTVSWYQQALGQGPQFIFQYYEEEERQRGNFPDRFSGHQFPNYSSELNVNALLLGDSALYLCASTEGGGNTEAFFGQGTRLTVV.

As concerns this clone: This CDR3 is also generated by other DNA sequences in the sample. This sequence joins TRBV7-8 and TRBJ2-7, with D tentatively TRBD2 (5 bases). The CDR3 runs to 14 residues. Germline CDR1 reads SGHVS; CDR2 reads FQNEAQ. V was shortened by 0 bases and J by 0 bases, with 6 bases between the two germline ends. CDR3 DNA: TGTGCCAGCAGCTTAGCGGGGAGCTCCTACGAGCAGTACTTC. Its translation: CASSLAGSSYEQYF.

The rearrangement joins TRBV7-9 to TRBJ2-7; TRBD2 matches at 11 bases. Germline lookup yields CDR1 SEHNR and CDR2 FQNEAQ (reference sequence). The length of the CDR3 is 16 residues. The V gene end was trimmed by 2 bases and the J gene end by 1 base; junction bases not matched to a gene: 4. In nucleotides, the CDR3 is TGTGCCAGCAGCTTACCTCGACTAGCGGGATCCTACGAGCAGTACTTC. Translated: CASSLPRLAGSYEQYF.

V is TRBV27 and J is TRBJ1-1; TRBD1 matches at 8 bases. This CDR3 comprises 14 residues. J was trimmed by 3 bases and V by 3 bases; bases with no gene match: 3. Per germline, CDR1 MNHEY and CDR2 SMNVEV (reference sequence). In DNA, the CDR3 is TGTGCCAGCAGTTTTACAGGGGGATACACTGAAGCTTTCTTT. Translation gives CASSFTGGYTEAFF.

The J gene is TRBJ2-1, the V gene TRBV11-3, with 12 bases matching TRBD2. V lost 5 bases to trimming and J lost 0 bases; unmatched junction nucleotides: 5. Germline V gene data show CDR1 as SGHNT and CDR2 as YENEEA. The CDR3 has 17 amino acids. CDR3 in DNA: TGTGCCAGCAGCCCTGGACTAGCGGGGATCTCCTACAATGAGCAGTTCTTC. Amino acids: CASSPGLAGISYNEQFF. The full variable domain, rest sourced from reference TRBV11-3 and TRBJ2-1, is EAGVVQSPRYKIIEKKQPVAFWCNPISGHNTLYWYLQNLGQGPELLIRYENEEAVDDSQLPKDRFSAERLKGVDSTLKIQPAELGDSAVYLCASSPGLAGISYNEQFFGPGTRLTVL.

This chain links TRBV14 with TRBJ2-7; 7 bases line up with TRBD1. In germline, CDR1 is SGHDN, CDR2 FVKESK. This CDR3 has 15 amino acids. V trimming: 4 bases; J trimming: 4 bases; junction bases outside the gene matches: 10. CDR3 residues: CASSLTDRDRYEQYF. The CDR3 DNA reads TGTGCCAGCAGCCTAACTGACAGGGATCGGTACGAGCAGTACTTC.

CDR3 bases: TGTGCCAGCAGCGGAGGAGCTGGGGAAGCGGAGACCCAGTACTTC. This gives the protein CASSGGAGEAETQYF. The chain has TRBV9 and TRBJ2-5, with D uncertain. This CDR3 spans 15 amino acids. V lost 3 bases and J 5 bases, leaving 17 bases between the germline ends. The germline gives CDR1 SGDLS, CDR2 YYNGEE. The full variable domain, its missing parts supplied by reference TRBV9 and TRBJ2-5, is DSGVTQTPKHLITATGQRVTLRCSPRSGDLSVYWYQQSLDQGLQFLIQYYNGEERAKGNILERFSAQQFPDLHSELNLSSLELGDSALYFCASSGGAGEAETQYFGPGTRLLVL.

The chain uses TRBV30 and TRBJ1-1, with a tentative D call TRBD1 (5 bases). Germline CDR1 and CDR2: GTSNPN and SVGIG (reference sequence). V lost 2 bases, J lost 5 bases, and 15 bases lay in between. The CDR3 is 14 amino acids. CDR3 amino acids: CAWSFWGAATEAFF. The CDR3 DNA is TGTGCCTGGAGTTTCTGGGGCGCCGCAACTGAAGCTTTCTTT.